Below, 5 T cell receptor beta chains from the same sample are listed, as sequenced in a study of T-cell memory formation after mild COVID-19. TCRdb re-analysed the 5' RACE reads in MiXCR, keeping a single row per CDR3 protein. The table records tens of thousands of distinct CDR3 sequences, about 12% of them present only once. The source material was PBMCs or a T cell subset sorted from them (not recorded which). The receptors shown here come from an adult woman who had mild COVID-19 (a few samples of this study predate the infection). Cell type and time point are not known.

This clonotype has ten or more counts. This chain joins TRBV6-6 and TRBJ2-3; no definite D call. CDR1 is MNHNY, CDR2 SVGAGI, per germline (reference sequence). The V gene lost 4 bases and the J gene lost 0 bases, with 5 bases spanning the gap. This CDR3 spans 13 amino acids. The CDR3 DNA reads as TGTGCCAGCAGTTGGTCAAGCACAGATACGCAGTATTTT. It specifies CASSWSSTDTQYF.

In its sample, this clonotype was seen a few times. The gene calls are TRBV5-6 and TRBJ2-7; 8 bases line up with TRBD1. V was pared by 3 bases and J by 4 bases, with 6 bases of the junction left unmatched. This CDR3 spans 14 amino acids. Germline-derived CDR1 and CDR2 are SGHDT and YYEEEE. The CDR3 sequence is CASSSGQGWYEQYF. The CDR3 nucleotides are TGTGCCAGCAGCTCCGGACAGGGATGGTACGAGCAGTACTTC.

The chain joins TRBV10-3 to TRBJ1-6; no reliable D call. V lost 0 bases and J 5 bases, leaving 11 bases between the germline ends. Germline CDR1 and CDR2: ENHRY and SYGVKD. The CDR3 consists of 16 residues. CDR3 protein: CAISESAGGDNSPLHF. In nucleotides, the CDR3 is TGTGCCATCAGTGAGTCCGCGGGCGGAGATAATTCACCCCTCCACTTT.

The chain has TRBV4-1 and TRBJ2-3; D uncertain. This CDR3 has 13 residues. V dropped 1 base and J dropped 3 bases, with 5 bases sitting between them. Germline loops: CDR1 MGHRA, CDR2 YSYEKL. CDR3: CASSQAITDTQYF. The CDR3 DNA reads as TGCGCCAGCAGCCAAGCTATAACAGATACGCAGTATTTT.

This CDR3 is CAISGGTGPSGPNSYEQYF. CDR3 coding DNA: TGTGCCATCAGTGGTGGGACAGGCCCTAGCGGCCCAAACTCCTACGAGCAGTACTTC. V and J are TRBV10-3 and TRBJ2-7; maybe TRBD1 (8 bases). The germline V gene has CDR1 ENHRY and CDR2 SYGVKD. The length of the CDR3 is 19 residues. V lost 4 bases and J 0 bases, leaving 25 bases between the germline ends.